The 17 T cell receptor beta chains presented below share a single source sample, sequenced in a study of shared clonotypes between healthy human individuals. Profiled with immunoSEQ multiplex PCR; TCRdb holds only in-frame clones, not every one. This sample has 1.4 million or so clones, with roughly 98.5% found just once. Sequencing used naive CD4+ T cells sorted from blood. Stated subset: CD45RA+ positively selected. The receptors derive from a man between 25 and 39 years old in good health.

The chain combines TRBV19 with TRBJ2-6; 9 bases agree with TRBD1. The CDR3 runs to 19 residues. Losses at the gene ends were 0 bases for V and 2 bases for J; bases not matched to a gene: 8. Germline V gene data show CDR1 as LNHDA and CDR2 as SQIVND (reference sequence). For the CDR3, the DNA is TGTGCCAGTAGTATAGATGGAGGGGGACAGGGCGCTGGGGCCAACGTCCTGACTTTC. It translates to CASSIDGGGQGAGANVLTF.

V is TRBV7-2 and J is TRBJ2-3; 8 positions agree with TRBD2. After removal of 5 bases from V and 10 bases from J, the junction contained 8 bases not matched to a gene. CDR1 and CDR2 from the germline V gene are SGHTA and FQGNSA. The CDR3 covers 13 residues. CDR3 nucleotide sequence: TGTGCCAGCAGCCGCGCACTAGCGGATGCGCAGTATTTT. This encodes CASSRALADAQYF. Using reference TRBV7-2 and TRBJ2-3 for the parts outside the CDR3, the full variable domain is GAGVSQSPSNKVTEKGKDVELRCDPISGHTALYWYRQSLGQGLEFLIYFQGNSAPDKSGLPSDRFSAERTGGSVSTLTIQRTQQEDSAVYLCASSRALADAQYFGPGTRLTVL.

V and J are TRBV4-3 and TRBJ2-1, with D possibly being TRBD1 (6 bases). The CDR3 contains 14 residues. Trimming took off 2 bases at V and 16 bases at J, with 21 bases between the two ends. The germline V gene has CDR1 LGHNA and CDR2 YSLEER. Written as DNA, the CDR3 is TGCGCCAGCAGCCAATCTCCCCCAACAGGGATATGCTTCTTC. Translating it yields CASSQSPPTGICFF.

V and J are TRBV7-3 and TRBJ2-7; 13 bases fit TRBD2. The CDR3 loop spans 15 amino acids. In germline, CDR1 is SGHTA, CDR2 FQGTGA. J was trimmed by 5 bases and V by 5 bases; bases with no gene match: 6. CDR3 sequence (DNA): TGTGCCAGCAGCCCCGGGACTAGCGGGATCGACGAGCAGTACTTC. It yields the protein CASSPGTSGIDEQYF.

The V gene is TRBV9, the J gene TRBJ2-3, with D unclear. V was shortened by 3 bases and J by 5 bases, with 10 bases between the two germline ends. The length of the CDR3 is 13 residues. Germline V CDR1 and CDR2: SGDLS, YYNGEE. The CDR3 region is CASSGRLVDTQYF. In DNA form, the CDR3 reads TGTGCCAGCAGCGGAAGGTTGGTAGATACGCAGTATTTT. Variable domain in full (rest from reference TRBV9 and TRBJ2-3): DSGVTQTPKHLITATGQRVTLRCSPRSGDLSVYWYQQSLDQGLQFLIQYYNGEERAKGNILERFSAQQFPDLHSELNLSSLELGDSALYFCASSGRLVDTQYFGPGTRLTVL.

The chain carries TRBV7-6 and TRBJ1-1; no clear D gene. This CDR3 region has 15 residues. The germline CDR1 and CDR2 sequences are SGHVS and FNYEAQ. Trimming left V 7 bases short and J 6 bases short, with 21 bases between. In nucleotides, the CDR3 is TGTGCCAGCATGCCGGAGCCGGGAATAAGCGCTGAAGCTTTCTTT. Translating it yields CASMPEPGISAEAFF.

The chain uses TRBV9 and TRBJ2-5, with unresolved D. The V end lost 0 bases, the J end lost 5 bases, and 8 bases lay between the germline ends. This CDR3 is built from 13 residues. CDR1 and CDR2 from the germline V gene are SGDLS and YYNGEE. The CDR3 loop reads CASSVAIWETQYF. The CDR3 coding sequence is TGTGCCAGCAGCGTAGCTATCTGGGAGACCCAGTACTTC.

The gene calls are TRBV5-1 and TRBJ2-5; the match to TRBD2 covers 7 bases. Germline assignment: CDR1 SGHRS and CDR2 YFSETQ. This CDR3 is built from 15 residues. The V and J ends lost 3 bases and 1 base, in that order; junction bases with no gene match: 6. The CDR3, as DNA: TGCGCCAGCAGCTCGGGAGGAACCTTCCAAGAGACCCAGTACTTC. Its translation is CASSSGGTFQETQYF.

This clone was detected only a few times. DNA for the CDR3: TGTGCCAGCTCACCACGGGACTACAACAGGAGGCAGTTCTTC. Translated, it gives CASSPRDYNRRQFF. The chain carries TRBV18 and TRBJ2-1, with 7 bases matching TRBD2. In germline, CDR1 is KGHSH, CDR2 LQKENI. CDR3 length equals 14 residues. Unmatched junction bases numbered 9, after V lost 1 base and J lost 12 bases.

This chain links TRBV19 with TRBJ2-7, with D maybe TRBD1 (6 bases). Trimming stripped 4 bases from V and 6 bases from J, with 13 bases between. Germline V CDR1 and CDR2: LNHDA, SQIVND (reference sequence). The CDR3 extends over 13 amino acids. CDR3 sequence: CASSSKWDTEQYF. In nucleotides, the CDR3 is TGTGCCAGTAGTAGCAAATGGGACACCGAGCAGTACTTC.

CDR3 DNA sequence: TGTGCCACCCGACAGGACTCCTACAATGAGCAGTTCTTC. Protein: CATRQDSYNEQFF. The chain couples TRBV19 to TRBJ2-1; D possibly corresponds to TRBD1 (6 bases). The CDR3 covers 13 residues. In germline, CDR1 is LNHDA, CDR2 SQIVND (reference sequence). Deletions cut 10 bases from V and 0 bases from J, with 10 bases between. The variable domain in full, completed from reference TRBV19 and TRBJ2-1, reads DGGITQSPKYLFRKEGQNVTLSCEQNLNHDAMYWYRQDPGQGLRLIYYSQIVNDFQKGDIAEGYSVSREKKESFPLTVTSAQKNPTAFYLCATRQDSYNEQFFGPGTRLTVL.

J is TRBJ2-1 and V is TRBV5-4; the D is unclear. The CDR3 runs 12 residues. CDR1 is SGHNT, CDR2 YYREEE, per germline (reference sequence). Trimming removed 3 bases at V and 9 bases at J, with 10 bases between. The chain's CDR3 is CASSYTPREQFF. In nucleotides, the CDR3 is TGTGCCAGCAGCTACACCCCTCGTGAGCAGTTCTTC. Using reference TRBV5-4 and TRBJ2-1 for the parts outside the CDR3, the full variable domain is ETGVTQSPTHLIKTRGQQVTLRCSSQSGHNTVSWYQQALGQGPQFIFQYYREEENGRGNFPPRFSGLQFPNYSSELNVNALELDDSALYLCASSYTPREQFFGPGTRLTVL.

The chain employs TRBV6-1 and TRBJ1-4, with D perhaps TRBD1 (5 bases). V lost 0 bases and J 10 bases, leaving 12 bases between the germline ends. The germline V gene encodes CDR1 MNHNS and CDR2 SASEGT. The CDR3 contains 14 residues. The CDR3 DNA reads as TGTGCCAGCAGTGAAGCACCCGGGAGGGGAAAACTGTTTTTT. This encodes CASSEAPGRGKLFF.

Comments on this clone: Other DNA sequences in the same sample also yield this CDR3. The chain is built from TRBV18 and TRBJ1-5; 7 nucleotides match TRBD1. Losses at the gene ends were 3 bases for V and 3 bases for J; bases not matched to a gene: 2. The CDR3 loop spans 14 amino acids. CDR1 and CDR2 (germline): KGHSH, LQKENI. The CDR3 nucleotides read TGTGCCAGCTCACCTGACAGGGTCAATCAGCCCCAGCATTTT. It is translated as CASSPDRVNQPQHF. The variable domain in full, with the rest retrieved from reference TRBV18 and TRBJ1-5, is NAGVMQNPRHLVRRRGQEARLRCSPMKGHSHVYWYRQLPEEGLKFMVYLQKENIIDESGMPKERFSAEFPKEGPSILRIQQVVRGDSAAYFCASSPDRVNQPQHFGDGTRLSIL.

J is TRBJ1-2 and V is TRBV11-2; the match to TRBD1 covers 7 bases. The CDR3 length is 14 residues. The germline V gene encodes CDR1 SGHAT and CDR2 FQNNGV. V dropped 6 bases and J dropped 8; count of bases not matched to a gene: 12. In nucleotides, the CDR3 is TGTGCCAGCAGTTCGTCCCGGGACAGAAACGGCTACACCTTC. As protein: CASSSSRDRNGYTF.

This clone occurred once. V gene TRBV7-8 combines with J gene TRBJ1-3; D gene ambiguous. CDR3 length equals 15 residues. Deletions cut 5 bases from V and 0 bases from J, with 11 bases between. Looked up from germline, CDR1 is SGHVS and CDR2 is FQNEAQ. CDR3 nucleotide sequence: TGTGCCAGCAGCCGCTCCAAGAGCTCTGGAAACACCATATATTTT. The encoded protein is CASSRSKSSGNTIYF.

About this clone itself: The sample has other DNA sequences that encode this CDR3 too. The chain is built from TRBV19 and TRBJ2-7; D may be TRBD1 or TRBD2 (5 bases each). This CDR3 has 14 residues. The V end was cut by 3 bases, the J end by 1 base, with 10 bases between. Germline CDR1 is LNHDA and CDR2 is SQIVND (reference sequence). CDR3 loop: CASSILGRSYEQYF. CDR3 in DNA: TGTGCCAGTAGTATTCTGGGACGGTCCTACGAGCAGTACTTC. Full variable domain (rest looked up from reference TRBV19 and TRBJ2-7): DGGITQSPKYLFRKEGQNVTLSCEQNLNHDAMYWYRQDPGQGLRLIYYSQIVNDFQKGDIAEGYSVSREKKESFPLTVTSAQKNPTAFYLCASSILGRSYEQYFGPGTRLTVT.